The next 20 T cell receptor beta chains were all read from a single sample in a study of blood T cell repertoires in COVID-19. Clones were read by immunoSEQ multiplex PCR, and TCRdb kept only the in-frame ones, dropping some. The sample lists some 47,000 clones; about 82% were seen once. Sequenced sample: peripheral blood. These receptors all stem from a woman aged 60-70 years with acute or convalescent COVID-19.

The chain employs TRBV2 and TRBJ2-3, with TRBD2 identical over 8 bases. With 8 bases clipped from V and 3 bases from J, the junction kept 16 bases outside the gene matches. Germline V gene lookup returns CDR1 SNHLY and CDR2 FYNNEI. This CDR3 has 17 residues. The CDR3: CASRDRNSGKATDTQYF. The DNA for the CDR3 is TGTGCCAGCCGAGACCGTAATAGCGGGAAAGCGACAGATACGCAGTATTTT. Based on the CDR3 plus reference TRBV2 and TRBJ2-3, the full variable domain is EPEVTQTPSHQVTQMGQEVILRCVPISNHLYFYWYRQILGQKVEFLVSFYNNEISEKSEIFDDQFSVERPDGSNFTLKIRSTKLEDSAMYFCASRDRNSGKATDTQYFGPGTRLTVL.

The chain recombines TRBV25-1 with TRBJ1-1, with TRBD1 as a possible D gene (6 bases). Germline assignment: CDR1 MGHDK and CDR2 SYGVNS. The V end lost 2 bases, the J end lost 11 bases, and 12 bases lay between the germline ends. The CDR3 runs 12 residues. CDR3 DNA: TGTGCCAGCAGTGAACCCGACAGGCGCGCTTTCTTT. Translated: CASSEPDRRAFF.

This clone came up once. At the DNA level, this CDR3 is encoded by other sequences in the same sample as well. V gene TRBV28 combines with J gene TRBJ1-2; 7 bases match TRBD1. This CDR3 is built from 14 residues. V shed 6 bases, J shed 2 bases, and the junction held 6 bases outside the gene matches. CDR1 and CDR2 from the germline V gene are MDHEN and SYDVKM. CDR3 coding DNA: TGTGCCAGCAGCCCCGGGACAGCCAACTATGGCTACACCTTC. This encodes CASSPGTANYGYTF.

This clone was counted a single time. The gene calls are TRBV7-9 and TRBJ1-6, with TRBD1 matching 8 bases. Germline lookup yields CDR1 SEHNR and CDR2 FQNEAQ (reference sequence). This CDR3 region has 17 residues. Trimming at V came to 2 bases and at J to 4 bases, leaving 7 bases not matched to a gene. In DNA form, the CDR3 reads TGTGCCAGCAGCTTAATCTTAGGACAGGGATATAATTCACCCCTCCACTTT. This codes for CASSLILGQGYNSPLHF. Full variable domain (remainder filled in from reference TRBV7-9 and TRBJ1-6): DTGVSQNPRHKITKRGQNVTFRCDPISEHNRLYWYRQTLGQGPEFLTYFQNEAQLEKSRLLSDRFSAERPKGSFSTLEIQRTEQGDSAMYLCASSLILGQGYNSPLHFGNGTRLTVT.

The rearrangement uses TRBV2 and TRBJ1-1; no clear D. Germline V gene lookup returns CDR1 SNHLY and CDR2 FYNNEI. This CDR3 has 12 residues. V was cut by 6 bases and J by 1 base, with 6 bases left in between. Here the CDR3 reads CASRIRNTEAFF. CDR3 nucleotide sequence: TGTGCCAGCAGAATTCGGAACACTGAAGCTTTCTTT. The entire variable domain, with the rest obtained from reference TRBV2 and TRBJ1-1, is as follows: EPEVTQTPSHQVTQMGQEVILRCVPISNHLYFYWYRQILGQKVEFLVSFYNNEISEKSEIFDDQFSVERPDGSNFTLKIRSTKLEDSAMYFCASRIRNTEAFFGQGTRLTVV.

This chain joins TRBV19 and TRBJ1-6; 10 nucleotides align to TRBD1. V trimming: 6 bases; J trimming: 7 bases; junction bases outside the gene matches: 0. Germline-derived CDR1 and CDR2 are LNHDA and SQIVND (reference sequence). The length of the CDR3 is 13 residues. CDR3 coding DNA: TGTGCCAGTAGGACAGGGGGCAATTCACCCCTCCACTTT. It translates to CASRTGGNSPLHF.

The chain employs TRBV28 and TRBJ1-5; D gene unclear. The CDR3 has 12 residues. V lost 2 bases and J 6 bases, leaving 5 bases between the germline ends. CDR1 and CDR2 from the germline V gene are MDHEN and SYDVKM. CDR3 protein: CASSLVSQPQHF. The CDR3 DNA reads TGTGCCAGCAGTTTAGTCTCTCAGCCCCAGCATTTT.

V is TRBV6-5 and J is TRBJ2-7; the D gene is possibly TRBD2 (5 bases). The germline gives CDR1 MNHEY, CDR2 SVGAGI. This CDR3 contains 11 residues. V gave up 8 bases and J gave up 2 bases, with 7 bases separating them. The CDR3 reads CASEGPYEQYF. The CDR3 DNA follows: TGTGCCAGCGAGGGTCCCTACGAGCAGTACTTC.

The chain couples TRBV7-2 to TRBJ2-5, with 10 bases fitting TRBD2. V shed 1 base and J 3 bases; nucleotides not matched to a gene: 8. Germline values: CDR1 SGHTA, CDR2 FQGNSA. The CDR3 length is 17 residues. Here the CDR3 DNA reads TGTGCCAGCAGCTTAGAGTCGAGTAGCGGGGGGAAAGAGACCCAGTACTTC. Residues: CASSLESSSGGKETQYF.

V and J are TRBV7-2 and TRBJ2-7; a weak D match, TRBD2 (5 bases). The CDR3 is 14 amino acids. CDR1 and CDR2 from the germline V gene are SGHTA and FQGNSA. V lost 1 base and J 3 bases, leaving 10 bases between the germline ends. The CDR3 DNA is TGTGCCAGCAGCTTAGTAGGCGGAGGCTACGAGCAGTACTTC. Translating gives CASSLVGGGYEQYF.

CDR3 DNA sequence: TGTGCCAGCAGCTTTAAACTCCAGGGCCCCAGTTCACCCCTCCACTTT. This codes for CASSFKLQGPSSPLHF. The genes are TRBV5-8 and TRBJ1-6, with D perhaps TRBD1 (5 bases). V lost 2 bases to trimming and J lost 9 bases, with 18 bases between them. The CDR3 consists of 16 residues. CDR1 is SGHTS, CDR2 YDEGEE, per germline. Filled out from reference TRBV5-8 and TRBJ1-6, the complete variable domain reads EAGVTQSPTHLIKTRGQQATLRCSPISGHTSVYWYQQALGLGLQFLLWYDEGEERNRGNFPPRFSGRQFPNYSSELNVNALELEDSALYLCASSFKLQGPSSPLHFGNGTRLTVT.

CDR3 DNA: TGTGCCAGCAGTGAGATCGGGAACACTGAAGCTTTCTTT. Its protein is CASSEIGNTEAFF. The chain links TRBV6-1 to TRBJ1-1; D is unclear. CDR1 and CDR2 (germline): MNHNS, SASEGT. V lost 3 bases and J 1 base, leaving 6 bases between the germline ends. The CDR3 sequence is 13 residues long.

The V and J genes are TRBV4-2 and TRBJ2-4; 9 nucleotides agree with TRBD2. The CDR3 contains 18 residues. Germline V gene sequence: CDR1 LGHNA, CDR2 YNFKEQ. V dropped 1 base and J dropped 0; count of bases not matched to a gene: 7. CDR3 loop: CASSQVSSGVIAKNIQYF. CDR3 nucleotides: TGTGCCAGCAGCCAAGTTTCTAGCGGGGTTATAGCCAAAAACATTCAGTACTTC.

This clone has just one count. The CDR3 DNA follows: TGTGCCAGCACCCTATTCAGTTTATTGCCCCGGGTGAGGACCGGGGAGCTGTTTTTT. Encoded protein: CASTLFSLLPRVRTGELFF. V gene TRBV27 combines with J gene TRBJ2-2, with unresolved D. The CDR3 runs to 19 residues. V lost 7 bases and J lost 5, with 29 bases in between. CDR1 and CDR2 (germline): MNHEY, SMNVEV (reference sequence).

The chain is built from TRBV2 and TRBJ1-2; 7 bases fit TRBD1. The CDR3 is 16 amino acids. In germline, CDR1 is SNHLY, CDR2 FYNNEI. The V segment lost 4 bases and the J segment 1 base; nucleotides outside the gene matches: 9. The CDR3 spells CASSGNRGTVNYGYTF. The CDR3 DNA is TGTGCCAGCAGTGGGAACAGGGGTACGGTTAACTATGGCTACACCTTC.

Here the CDR3 DNA reads TGCGCCAGCAGCTTGGATGGTATTAATCGGGCTTTCTTT. Translation gives CASSLDGINRAFF. The rearrangement joins TRBV5-1 to TRBJ1-1; D ambiguous. The CDR3 runs to 13 residues. V lost 0 bases and J 11 bases, leaving 14 bases between the germline ends. The V gene's germline CDR1 is SGHRS and CDR2 YFSETQ.

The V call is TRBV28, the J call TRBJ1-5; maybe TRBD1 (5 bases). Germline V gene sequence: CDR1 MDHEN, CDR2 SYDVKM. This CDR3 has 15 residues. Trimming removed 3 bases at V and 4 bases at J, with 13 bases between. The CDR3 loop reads CASSLGQQFNQPQHF. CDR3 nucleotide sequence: TGTGCCAGCAGTTTGGGGCAGCAGTTTAATCAGCCCCAGCATTTT.

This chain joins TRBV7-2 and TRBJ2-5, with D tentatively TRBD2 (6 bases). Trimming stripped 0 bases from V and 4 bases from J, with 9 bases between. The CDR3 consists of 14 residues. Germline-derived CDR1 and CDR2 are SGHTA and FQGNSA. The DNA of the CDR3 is TGTGCCAGCAGCTTAGCGGGGGGACGAGAGACCCAGTACTTC. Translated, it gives CASSLAGGRETQYF.

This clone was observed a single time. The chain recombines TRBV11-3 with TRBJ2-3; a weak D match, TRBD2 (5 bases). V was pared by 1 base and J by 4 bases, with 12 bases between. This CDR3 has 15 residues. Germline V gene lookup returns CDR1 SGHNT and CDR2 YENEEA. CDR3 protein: CASSLGRAGSDTQYF. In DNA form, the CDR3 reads TGTGCCAGCAGCTTAGGACGTGCGGGCTCAGATACGCAGTATTTT.

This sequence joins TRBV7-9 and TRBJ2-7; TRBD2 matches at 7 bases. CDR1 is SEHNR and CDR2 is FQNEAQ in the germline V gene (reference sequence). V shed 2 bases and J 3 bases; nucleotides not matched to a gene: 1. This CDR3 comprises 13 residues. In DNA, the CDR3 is TGTGCCAGCAGCTTAAGCGGGAACTACGAGCAGTACTTC. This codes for CASSLSGNYEQYF.